This is a list of T cell receptor beta chains from one sample in a study of control samples from healthy donors and cancer patients. The assay was immunoSEQ multiplex PCR, and TCRdb's table has in-frame clones only and misses some. Of about 150,000 clones detected, around 86% appear once; the ten largest clones hold roughly 5%. Specimen: blood. The receptor source for this set is a man under 40 in good health. Both conserved end residues are trimmed from each CDR3. The size field is filled for only some rows; it gives once, few, many or a size class.

TRBV7-6,NA,TRBJ2-1,ASSLLATSSYNEQF
TRBV5-5,NA,TRBJ2-7,ASSLDEGSGNPREQY
TRBV12-3/TRBV12-4,NA,TRBJ2-5,ASSFQSQETQY
TRBV5-6,NA,TRBJ2-3,ASSLNPGELDTQY
TRBV2,NA,TRBJ2-1,ASDSRTYNEQF
TRBV2,NA,TRBJ2-3,ASSGDRGTDTQY
TRBV7-8,NA,TRBJ2-7,ASSLARGEQY
TRBV13,NA,TRBJ1-6,ASSLGDREGSPLH
TRBV11-2,once,TRBJ2-1,ASSPNQDRGRRF
TRBV24-1,NA,TRBJ2-2,ATSGGSGRGDTGELF
TRBV5-5,NA,TRBJ2-2,ASSSERGDPGELF
TRBV2,NA,TRBJ2-5,ASSELLAGGIQETQY
TRBV6-2/TRBV6-3,once,TRBJ1-3,ASSWDRSGNTIY
TRBV7-9,NA,TRBJ2-1,ASSPSGTSGDNEQF
TRBV24-1,NA,TRBJ2-3,ATSGTGARGNTDTQY
TRBV30,NA,TRBJ2-1,AWSRLAAGSSYNEQF
TRBV27,NA,TRBJ1-2,ASSADRGVRGYT
TRBV19,NA,TRBJ1-5,ASSTRQIQYSNQPQH
TRBV29-1,NA,TRBJ2-5,SVEDPVGIGTSGQYQETQY
TRBV5-1,NA,TRBJ2-5,ASSLGPGLAGANQY
TRBV1,NA,TRBJ1-6,TSSQDRRGGGRTPLH
TRBV5-6,few,TRBJ2-6,ASSLGLNVLT
TRBV5-6,NA,TRBJ2-7,ASTPCGGGCSEQY
TRBV5-1,NA,TRBJ1-4,ASSLAVNEKLF
TRBV29-1,NA,TRBJ2-4,SVAAGGASNIQY
TRBV2,NA,TRBJ2-5,ASSEQVPEETQY
TRBV7-3,NA,TRBJ2-1,ASSIPGLNGEQF
TRBV11-2,NA,TRBJ1-2,ASSAGGGYT
TRBV7-9,NA,TRBJ2-7,ASSLGTSQVSYEQY
TRBV18,NA,TRBJ1-2,ASSPPGRNKGAAQYGYT
TRBV19,NA,TRBJ1-3,ASRQLRGSGNTIY
TRBV7-2,NA,TRBJ2-3,ASTRQGLADTQY
TRBV29-1,NA,TRBJ2-5,SVDRAQETQY
TRBV27,NA,TRBJ2-1,ASSLGGPYNEQF
TRBV6-1,NA,TRBJ2-1,ASSETSGRLGGEQF
TRBV5-1,NA,TRBJ2-1,ASNRGTSGSLGQF
TRBV19,NA,TRBJ1-5,ASGQQGSNQPQH
TRBV5-4,NA,TRBJ1-2,ASSLWGQRDGYT
TRBV11-3,NA,TRBJ1-1,ASSLRGGTMNTEAF
TRBV6-1,NA,TRBJ1-6,ASSENVVNSPLH
TRBV4-3,NA,TRBJ1-2,ASSQEGRGGYGYT
TRBV2,NA,TRBJ1-4,ASSVGATTTMATLF
TRBV6-4,NA,TRBJ2-5,ASSEGLAGGAETQY
TRBV11-3,NA,TRBJ2-7,ASSPLSGVEQY
TRBV4-2,NA,TRBJ2-7,ASSQGITGGYEQY
TRBV28,once,TRBJ1-2,ASSLEGIDGYT
TRBV4-2,NA,TRBJ1-1,ASSQDRGTEAF
TRBV9,few,TRBJ2-2,ASSDKGMANTGELF
TRBV9,NA,TRBJ2-5,ASSTAAGTETQY
TRBV6-5,few,TRBJ1-2,AITFQVEGNYGYT
TRBV7-3,NA,TRBJ2-5,ASSPPGPQETQY
TRBV29-1,NA,TRBJ2-2,SVEATGYRTGELF
TRBV24-1,NA,TRBJ2-3,ATSGGSGFNTDTQY
TRBV12-3/TRBV12-4,few,TRBJ1-5,ASRIAQGQPQH